Listed below are T cell receptor beta chains from one sample, sequenced in a study of T cell responses to AZD1222 COVID-19 vaccine. TCRdb keeps only in-frame clones here, not all; method: immunoSEQ multiplex PCR. The table lists roughly 100,000 clones, around 86% of them singletons. The source material was peripheral blood, sampled on day 0 of AZD1222 vaccination. The receptor set was obtained from an adult in good health. Both conserved end residues are part of each CDR3. D genes are given only for firm matches.

D	V	J	CDR3
TRBD2	TRBV11-2	TRBJ2-1	CASSLHARGTSRSYNEQFF
-	TRBV6-5	TRBJ1-2	CASSYSNRGTADGYTF
-	TRBV10-1	TRBJ1-6	CASIPGRLGNMDSPLHF
-	TRBV6-6	TRBJ1-3	CASSAVQGGNTIYF
-	TRBV28	TRBJ1-6	CASSAPGNSPLHF
TRBD2	TRBV28	TRBJ2-1	CASRLTSGAYNEQFF
TRBD2	TRBV5-4	TRBJ2-3	CASSFSGGAPDTQYF
TRBD1	TRBV29-1	TRBJ2-3	CSVQGERYTDTQYF
TRBD1	TRBV3-1/TRBV3-2	TRBJ1-5	CASSQQGANQPQHF
-	TRBV5-1	TRBJ1-2	CASSLVLGYGYTF
TRBD2	TRBV10-3	TRBJ2-5	CAITQGLAQETQYF
-	TRBV19	TRBJ2-7	CASSLTGDHLPYEQYF
TRBD1	TRBV28	TRBJ1-6	CASSLAGGRFISLHF
-	TRBV6-2/TRBV6-3	TRBJ2-2	CASSYSIGELFF
-	TRBV19	TRBJ1-5	CASRSYSGGNQPQHF
-	TRBV30	TRBJ1-2	CAWLAGGYTF
-	TRBV6-2/TRBV6-3	TRBJ1-6	CASSYGRYNSPLHF
TRBD1	TRBV6-2/TRBV6-3	TRBJ1-5	CASSSQGAQPQHF
TRBD1	TRBV10-3	TRBJ1-6	CAISGQDQGGSPLHF
-	TRBV7-2	TRBJ1-5	CASSVQNQPQHF
-	TRBV3-1/TRBV3-2	TRBJ2-1	CASSLLGMAYNEQFF
-	TRBV9	TRBJ2-3	CASSTSGQHTQYF
TRBD2	TRBV7-2	TRBJ2-7	CASSTASGAYEQYF
-	TRBV28	TRBJ2-7	CASSLWGAYEQYF
-	TRBV14	TRBJ1-6	CASRPGPNSPLHF
TRBD1	TRBV5-1	TRBJ2-7	CASSNRQGVFEQYF
TRBD2	TRBV5-1	TRBJ2-3	CASSPGTSGSGADTQYF
-	TRBV28	TRBJ2-7	CASSSPYEQYF